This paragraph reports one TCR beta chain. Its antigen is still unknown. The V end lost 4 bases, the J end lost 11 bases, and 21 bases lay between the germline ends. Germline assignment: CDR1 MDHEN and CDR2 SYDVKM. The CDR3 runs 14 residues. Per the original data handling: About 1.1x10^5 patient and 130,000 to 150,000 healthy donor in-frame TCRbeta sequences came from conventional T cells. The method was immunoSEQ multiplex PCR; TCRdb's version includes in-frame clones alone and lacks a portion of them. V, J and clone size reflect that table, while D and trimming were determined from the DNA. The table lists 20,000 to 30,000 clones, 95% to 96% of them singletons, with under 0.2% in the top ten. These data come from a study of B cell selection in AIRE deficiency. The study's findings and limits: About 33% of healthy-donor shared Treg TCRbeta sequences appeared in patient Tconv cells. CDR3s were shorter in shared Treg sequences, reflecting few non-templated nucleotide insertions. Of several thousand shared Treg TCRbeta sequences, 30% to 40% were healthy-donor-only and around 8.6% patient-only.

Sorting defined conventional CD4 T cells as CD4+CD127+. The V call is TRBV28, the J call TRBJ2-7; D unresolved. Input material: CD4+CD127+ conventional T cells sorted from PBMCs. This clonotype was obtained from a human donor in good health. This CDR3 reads CASSSLQRALLKYF. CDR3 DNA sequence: TGTGCCAGCAGTTCCTTACAAAGGGCCCTTCTTAAGTACTTC.